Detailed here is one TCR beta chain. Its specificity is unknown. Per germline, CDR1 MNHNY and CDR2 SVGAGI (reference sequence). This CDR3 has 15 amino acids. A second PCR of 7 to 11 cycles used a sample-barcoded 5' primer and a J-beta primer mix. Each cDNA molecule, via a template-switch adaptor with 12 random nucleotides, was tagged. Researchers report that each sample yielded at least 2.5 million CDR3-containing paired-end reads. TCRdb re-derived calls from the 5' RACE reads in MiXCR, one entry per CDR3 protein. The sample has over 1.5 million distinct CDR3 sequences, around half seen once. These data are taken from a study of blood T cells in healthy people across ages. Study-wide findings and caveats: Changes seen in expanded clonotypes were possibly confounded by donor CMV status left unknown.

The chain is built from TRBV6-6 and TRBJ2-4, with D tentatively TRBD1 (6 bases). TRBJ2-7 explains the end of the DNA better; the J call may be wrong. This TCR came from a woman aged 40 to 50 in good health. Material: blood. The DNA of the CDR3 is TGTGCCAGCAGATACACCGACAGGACCGTCTACGAGCAGTACTTC. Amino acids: CASRYTDRTVYEQYF.